Here is one TCR beta chain with its context. This sample was taken from a study of shared clonotypes between healthy human individuals. The CDR3 extends over 13 amino acids. The germline V gene has CDR1 MGHDK and CDR2 SYGVNS. Trimming took off 3 bases at V and 8 bases at J, with 11 bases between the two ends. The data were produced by immunoSEQ multiplex PCR, yet TCRdb's version contains in-frame clones alone and is incomplete. The sample includes some 320,000 clones, about nine tenths of them seen just once. The sequencing input was memory CD8+ T cells sorted from blood. This sample's subset: CD45RO+ cells pooled with CCR7-negative TemRA cells. The chain combines TRBV25-1 with TRBJ2-4, with D possibly matching TRBD2 (5 bases). The origin of this receptor is a man between 18 and 29 years old in good health. Here the CDR3 reads CASSDNLEDIQYF. DNA of the CDR3: TGTGCCAGCAGTGACAATCTGGAGGACATTCAGTACTTC.